This T cell receptor (beta chain) was sequenced for a study of PD-L1 blockade in urothelial cancer. About the study: Peripheral blood specimens exhibited a median yield of 141,255 T cells.

Time point meaning: pretreatment peripheral blood. Trimming took off 0 bases at V and 1 base at J, with 4 bases between the two ends. The length of the CDR3 is 13 residues. The germline CDR1 and CDR2 sequences are SGHRS and YFSETQ. The method was immunoSEQ multiplex PCR; TCRdb's version includes in-frame clones alone and lacks a portion of them. The table has more than 45,000 clones, around 74% seen once; the top ten hold roughly 4%. This sample comprised PBMCs, obtained around atezolizumab (anti-PD-L1) treatment. This receptor was identified in a man between 70 and 80 years old with urothelial cancer. The rearrangement joins TRBV5-1 to TRBJ1-1; D gene ambiguous. The CDR3 sequence is CASSLAGNTEAFF. Written as DNA, the CDR3 is TGCGCCAGCAGCTTGGCGGGGAACACTGAAGCTTTCTTT.